Given below is one TCR beta chain in context. The entry originates in a study of T cell changes during pregnancy in multiple sclerosis. The protocol was immunoSEQ multiplex PCR, while the TCRdb copy is restricted to in-frame clones and leaves out a portion. Of more than 65,000 clones listed, 75% to 95% were seen once; the top ten hold about 0.42%. This sequence originates from a female donor with multiple sclerosis, enrolled in a pregnancy study. The sequenced sample was CD4+ T cells from peripheral blood mononuclear cells, obtained before pregnancy.

The CDR3 sequence is CASSQQAGELFF. CDR3 in DNA: TGTGCCAGCAGTCAACAAGCCGGGGAGCTGTTTTTT. The chain is built from TRBV6-6 and TRBJ2-2; D not resolved. Trimming pared 5 bases from V and 6 bases from J, leaving 7 bases between. The CDR3 totals 12 residues. Germline CDR1 MNHNY, CDR2 SVGAGI (reference sequence).